This T cell receptor (beta chain) was captured by sequencing in a study of OX40 agonist ivuxolimab in advanced cancers. Study-level background: Ivuxolimab, an agonistic anti-OX40 (CD134) antibody, was given to patients.

Germline CDR1 reads PRHDT; CDR2 reads FYEKMQ (reference sequence). The CDR3 covers 11 residues. V was pared by 2 bases and J by 5 bases, with 3 bases between. Sequencing used immunoSEQ multiplex PCR; TCRdb keeps in-frame clones, though not all of them. The sample records 55,000 to 75,000 clones, 85% being singletons. The TCR sequence derives from an adult with an advanced solid tumor such as melanoma, head and neck, liver or kidney cancer. The chain employs TRBV13 and TRBJ2-5; no reliable D call. The sample consisted of CD4+ or CD8+ T cells sorted from blood, taken in a trial of the OX40 agonist ivuxolimab. DNA of the CDR3: TGTGCCAGCAGCTTAAGGGAGACCCAGTACTTC. It yields the protein CASSLRETQYF.